Below, one TCR beta chain is given with its context. Which antigen it targets is not known. Per-nucleotide qualities are absent, and no much larger clonotype sits a single base away. Data came from an Illumina HiSeq 2500. Quantitative 5'-RACE with molecular barcodes was the method used to prepare the TCR beta libraries. From the authors' description of their analysis: To identify disease-linked TCR variants, a new computational method was used, one built on a probabilistic model of VDJ rearrangement. The public reads were reanalyzed by TCRdb: fastp trimming at Q25, MiXCR alignment, in-frame beta chains only. Every distinct CDR3 protein forms one entry, paired with its most common genes and DNA. The V and J calls reflect TCRdb's pipeline rather than the authors' work. This sample comprises about 540,000 distinct CDR3 sequences, 10% to 15% of them detected only once. The top ten clones comprise nearly 7% of the sample.

This specimen belongs to a study of CD8 T cells in ankylosing spondylitis (dated by TCRdb to 2016 to 2017). Study-wide context: To find TCR variants linked to disease, the study profiled T cell receptor beta repertoires in ankylosing spondylitis patients and healthy donors. The full study cohort comprised 25 ankylosing spondylitis patients and 85 to 120 healthy donors. Peripheral blood was sampled, and synovial fluid was additionally collected from ankylosing spondylitis patients. Overall study results and their limits: Blood from ankylosing spondylitis patients appeared to be characterized by a TCR beta motif made up of several highly homologous amino acid variants. The disease-linked clones had a CD8+ phenotype and were found at relatively low frequencies in peripheral blood. Some motif variants were previously reported in synovial fluid and blood of reactive arthritis patients, suggesting common disease-initiation mechanisms. According to the report, matched synovial fluid samples from ankylosing spondylitis patients were significantly enriched for the disease-linked clones.

From a lookup of the germline V gene (reference sequence), CDR1 and CDR2 are GTSNPN and SVGIG. There are 15 amino acids in the CDR3, from cysteine to phenylalanine inclusive. Just CDR3 DNA is preserved here, 45 bases in frame from base 1. V sheds 3 bases and J sheds 5 bases, leaving 17 bases between their ends. Sequenced sample: blood, either unsorted or a sorted T cell fraction (not recorded which). The sequence was collected from a male donor with ankylosing spondylitis. Recombination connected TRBV30 to TRBJ2-1, with the D call perhaps TRBD1 or TRBD2, each one matching 5 bases. The CDR3 protein is CAWRRLATGHNEQFF. The DNA is as follows: TGTGCCTGGAGGCGCTTGGCTACGGGACACAATGAGCAGTTCTTC. With all but the CDR3 taken from the reference TRBV30 and TRBJ2-1 genes, the full variable domain is: SQTIHQWPATLVQPVGSPLSLECTVEGTSNPNLYWYRQAAGRGLQLLFYSVGIGQISSEVPQNLSASRPQDRQFILSSKKLLLSDSGFYLCAWRRLATGHNEQFFGPGTRLTVL.